This T cell receptor beta chain emerged from a study of T cells after somatic rescue of genetic block. Profiling relied on immunoSEQ multiplex PCR, and the TCRdb table lists in-frame clones only, not all of them. The table shows 110,000 or so clones, with 80% to 95% occurring only once. Germline V CDR1 and CDR2: SGHVS, FQNEAQ. The CDR3 runs 15 residues. The V end was cut by 1 base, the J end by 1 base, with 10 bases between. This chain links TRBV7-8 with TRBJ1-1; D call uncertain. The sequence derives from a woman between 18 and 30 years old. The sequencing input was peripheral blood mononuclear cells (PBMCs). The chain's CDR3 is CASSLEAPGNTEAFF. CDR3 sequence (DNA): TGTGCCAGCAGCTTAGAAGCCCCCGGGAACACTGAAGCTTTCTTT. The full variable domain, completed using reference TRBV7-8 and TRBJ1-1, is GAGVSQSPRYKVAKRGQDVALRCDPISGHVSLFWYQQALGQGPEFLTYFQNEAQLDKSGLPSDRFFAERPEGSVSTLKIQRTQQEDSAVYLCASSLEAPGNTEAFFGQGTRLTVV.